This T cell receptor (beta chain) came from a study of graft-versus-host responses after intestinal transplantation. The overall study: Every transplant recipient was induced with anti-thymocyte globulin, then maintained on tacrolimus and steroids for about 3 years.

Both ends counted, the CDR3 spans 15 residues. The method was immunoSEQ multiplex PCR; TCRdb's version includes in-frame clones alone and lacks a portion of them. The sample records tens of thousands of clones, roughly 92% being singletons. This clone has only a few counts. Antigen specificity is unknown. Because the CDR3's place on the DNA is in doubt, the DNA is left out and the CDR3 is given as listed by TCRdb. The rearrangement links TRBV21-1 to TRBJ2-7; the table's D call, TRBD1, has no DNA check behind it. TRBV21-1 is a pseudogene locus. The material sequenced was unstimulated CD8+ T cells sorted from spleen or lymph node cells, taken before transplant. This receptor was identified in a human donor who was the organ donor for an intestinal transplant. This CDR3 is CASSNFGTGAYEQYF.